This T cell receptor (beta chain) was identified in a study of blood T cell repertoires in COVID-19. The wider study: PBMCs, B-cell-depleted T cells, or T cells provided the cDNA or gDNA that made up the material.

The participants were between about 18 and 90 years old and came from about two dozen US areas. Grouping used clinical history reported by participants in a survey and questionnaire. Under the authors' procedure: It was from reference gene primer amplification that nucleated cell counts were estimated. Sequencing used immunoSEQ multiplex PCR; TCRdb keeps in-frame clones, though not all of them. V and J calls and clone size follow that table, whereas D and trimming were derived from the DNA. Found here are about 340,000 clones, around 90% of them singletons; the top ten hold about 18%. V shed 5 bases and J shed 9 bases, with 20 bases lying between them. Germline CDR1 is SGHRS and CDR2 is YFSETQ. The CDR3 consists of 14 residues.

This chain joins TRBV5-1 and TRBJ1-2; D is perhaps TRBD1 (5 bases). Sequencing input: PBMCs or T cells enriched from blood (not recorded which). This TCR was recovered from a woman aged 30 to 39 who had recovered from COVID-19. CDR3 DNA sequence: TGCGCCAGCAGGCGCATCGGCAGCCGGGGGAGCTACACCTTC. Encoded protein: CASRRIGSRGSYTF.